The T cell receptor (beta chain) described here comes from a study of vaccination and CD4 T cells after COVID-19. For this clonotype: Its antigen is unidentified.

V shed 11 bases and J 7 bases; nucleotides not matched to a gene: 8. The V gene's germline CDR1 is SEHNR and CDR2 FQNEAQ (reference sequence). The CDR3 is 13 residues long. Treatment defined: approximately nine-day PBMC culture with coronavirus spike peptide pools or control peptides (ViraFEST assay). Oncomine TCR Beta short-read sequencing was applied to DNA from cultured CD4+ T cells. TCRdb reanalysed the PCR reads using MiXCR and keeps one entry per CDR3 protein. The data show 4,000 to 5,000 distinct CDR3 sequences, 50% to 70% seen once. Sequencing was performed on CD4+ T cells from blood, cultured in vitro. The chain joins TRBV7-9 to TRBJ1-6; 7 bases agree with TRBD1. This receptor was taken from a human donor who had recovered from COVID-19. Here the CDR3 reads CAGGSGGNSPLHF. The CDR3 coding sequence is TGTGCCGGTGGCTCAGGGGGGAATTCACCCCTCCACTTT.